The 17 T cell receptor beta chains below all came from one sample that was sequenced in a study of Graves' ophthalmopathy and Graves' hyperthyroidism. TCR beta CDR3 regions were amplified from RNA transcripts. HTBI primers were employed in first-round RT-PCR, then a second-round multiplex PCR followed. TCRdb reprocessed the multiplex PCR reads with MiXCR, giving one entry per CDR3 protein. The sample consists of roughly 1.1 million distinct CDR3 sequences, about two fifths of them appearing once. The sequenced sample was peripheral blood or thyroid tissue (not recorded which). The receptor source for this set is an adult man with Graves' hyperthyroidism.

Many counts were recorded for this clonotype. The CDR3 DNA sequence: TGTGCCAGCAGCGTAGACGGACTTATCGGGCGAGAGGAGACCCAGTACTTC. Its translation: CASSVDGLIGREETQYF. The V call is TRBV9, the J call TRBJ2-5; D may be TRBD2 (5 bases). The length of the CDR3 is 17 residues. Per germline, CDR1 SGDLS and CDR2 YYNGEE. Trimming left V 0 bases short and J 5 bases short, with 20 bases between.

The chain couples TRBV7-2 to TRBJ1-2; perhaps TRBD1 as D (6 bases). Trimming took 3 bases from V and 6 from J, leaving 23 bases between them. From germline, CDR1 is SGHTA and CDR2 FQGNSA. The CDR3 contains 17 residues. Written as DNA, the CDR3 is TGTGCCAGCAGCTTGGGGGCCAGGGACTACCACCGGGATGGCTACACCTTC. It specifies CASSLGARDYHRDGYTF.

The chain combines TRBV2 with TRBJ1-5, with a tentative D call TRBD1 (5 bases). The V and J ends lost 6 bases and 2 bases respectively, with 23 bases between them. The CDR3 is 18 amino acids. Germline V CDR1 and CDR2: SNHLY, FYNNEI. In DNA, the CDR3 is TGTGCCAGCAGCCGCCCCGCTCCGCAGGGAGGGGGCAATCAGCCCCAGCATTTT. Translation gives CASSRPAPQGGGNQPQHF.

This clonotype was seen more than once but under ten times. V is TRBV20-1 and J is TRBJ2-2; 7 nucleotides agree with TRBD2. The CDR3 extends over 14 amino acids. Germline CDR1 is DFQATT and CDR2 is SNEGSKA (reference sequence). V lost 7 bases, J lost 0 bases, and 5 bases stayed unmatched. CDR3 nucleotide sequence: TGCAGTGTCTCTAGCGGAACGAACACCGGGGAGCTGTTTTTT. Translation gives CSVSSGTNTGELFF.

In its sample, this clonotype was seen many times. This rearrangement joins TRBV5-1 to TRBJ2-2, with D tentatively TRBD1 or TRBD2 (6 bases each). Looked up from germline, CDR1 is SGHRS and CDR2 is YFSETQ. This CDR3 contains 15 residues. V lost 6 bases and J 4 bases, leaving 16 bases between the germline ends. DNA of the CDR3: TGCGCCAGCAACCCTACGGGGGCGCTCACCGGGGAGCTGTTTTTT. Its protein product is CASNPTGALTGELFF.

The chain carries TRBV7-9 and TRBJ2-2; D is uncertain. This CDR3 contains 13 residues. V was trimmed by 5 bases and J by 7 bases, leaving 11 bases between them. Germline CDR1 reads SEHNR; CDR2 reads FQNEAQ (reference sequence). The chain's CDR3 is CASSLGSRGELFF. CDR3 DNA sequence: TGTGCCAGCAGCCTCGGAAGCCGCGGGGAGCTGTTTTTT.

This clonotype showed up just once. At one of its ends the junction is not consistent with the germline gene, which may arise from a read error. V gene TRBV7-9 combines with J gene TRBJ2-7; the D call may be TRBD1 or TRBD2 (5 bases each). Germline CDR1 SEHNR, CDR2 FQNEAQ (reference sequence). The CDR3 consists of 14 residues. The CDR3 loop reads CASSFTGSTGELYF. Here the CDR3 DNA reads TGTGCCAGCAGCTTTACAGGAAGCACCGGGGAGCTGTACTTC. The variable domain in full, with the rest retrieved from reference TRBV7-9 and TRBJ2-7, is DTGVSQNPRHKITKRGQNVTFRCDPISEHNRLYWYRQTLGQGPEFLTYFQNEAQLEKSRLLSDRFSAERPKGSFSTLEIQRTEQGDSAMYLCASSFTGSTGELYFGPGTRLTVT.

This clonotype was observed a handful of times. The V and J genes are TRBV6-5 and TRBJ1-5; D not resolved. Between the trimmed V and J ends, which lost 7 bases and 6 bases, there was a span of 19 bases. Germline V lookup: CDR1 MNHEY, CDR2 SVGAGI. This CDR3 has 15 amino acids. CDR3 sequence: CASTPPQTAGQPQHF. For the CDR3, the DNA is TGTGCCAGCACCCCACCGCAGACGGCGGGTCAGCCCCAGCATTTT.

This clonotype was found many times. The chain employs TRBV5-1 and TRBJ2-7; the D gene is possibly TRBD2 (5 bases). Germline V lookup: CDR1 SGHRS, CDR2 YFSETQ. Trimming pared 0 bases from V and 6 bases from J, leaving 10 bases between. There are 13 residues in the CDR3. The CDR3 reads CASSLERVGEQYF. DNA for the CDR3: TGCGCCAGCAGCTTGGAGAGGGTAGGCGAGCAGTACTTC. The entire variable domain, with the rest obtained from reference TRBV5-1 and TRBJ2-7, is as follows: KAGVTQTPRYLIKTRGQQVTLSCSPISGHRSVSWYQQTPGQGLQFLFEYFSETQRNKGNFPGRFSGRQFSNSRSEMNVSTLELGDSALYLCASSLERVGEQYFGPGTRLTVT.

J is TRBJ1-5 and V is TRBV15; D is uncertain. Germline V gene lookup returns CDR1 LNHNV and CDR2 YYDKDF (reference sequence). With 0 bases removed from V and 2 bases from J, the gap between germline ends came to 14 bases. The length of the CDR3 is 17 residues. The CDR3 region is CATSRDNGRAGNQPQHF. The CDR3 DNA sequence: TGTGCCACCAGCAGAGATAATGGGAGGGCAGGCAATCAGCCCCAGCATTTT.

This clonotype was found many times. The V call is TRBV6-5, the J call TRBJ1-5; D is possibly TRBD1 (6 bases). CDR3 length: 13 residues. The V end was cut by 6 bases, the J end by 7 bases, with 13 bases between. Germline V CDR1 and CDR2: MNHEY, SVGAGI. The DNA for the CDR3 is TGTGCCAGCAGCACAGGGATTGGGCAGCCCCAGCATTTT. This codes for CASSTGIGQPQHF.

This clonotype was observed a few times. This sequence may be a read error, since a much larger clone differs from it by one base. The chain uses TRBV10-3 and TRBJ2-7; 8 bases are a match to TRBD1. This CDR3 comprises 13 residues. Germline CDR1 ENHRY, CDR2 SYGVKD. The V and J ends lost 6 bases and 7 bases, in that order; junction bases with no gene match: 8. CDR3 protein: CAIRGQARDEQYF. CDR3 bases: TGTGCCATCAGGGGACAGGCCAGGGATGAGCAGTACTTC.

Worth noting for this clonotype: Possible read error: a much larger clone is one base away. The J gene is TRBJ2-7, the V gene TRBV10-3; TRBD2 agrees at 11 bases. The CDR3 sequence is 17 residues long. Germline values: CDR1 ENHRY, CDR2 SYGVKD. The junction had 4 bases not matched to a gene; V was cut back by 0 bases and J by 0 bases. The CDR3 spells CAISESPSGGSSYEQYF. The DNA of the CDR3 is TGTGCCATCAGTGAGTCGCCTAGCGGGGGGAGCTCCTACGAGCAGTACTTC.

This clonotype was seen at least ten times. For the CDR3, the DNA is TGCAGTGCTAGAGATTTTGGGCTCCTCAAGGAGACCCAGTACTTC. This encodes CSARDFGLLKETQYF. This chain connects TRBV20-1 to TRBJ2-5; no reliable D call. The CDR3 sequence is 15 residues long. Germline V gene lookup returns CDR1 DFQATT and CDR2 SNEGSKA (reference sequence). Trimming removed 0 bases from V and 5 bases from J, with 16 bases in between.

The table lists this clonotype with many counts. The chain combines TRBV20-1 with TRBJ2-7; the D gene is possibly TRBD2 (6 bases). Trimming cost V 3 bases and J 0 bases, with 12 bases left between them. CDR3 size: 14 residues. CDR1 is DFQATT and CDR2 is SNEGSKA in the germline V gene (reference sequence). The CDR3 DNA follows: TGCAGTGCTAGTCCCGGGGGAGCCTCCTACGAGCAGTACTTC. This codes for CSASPGGASYEQYF.

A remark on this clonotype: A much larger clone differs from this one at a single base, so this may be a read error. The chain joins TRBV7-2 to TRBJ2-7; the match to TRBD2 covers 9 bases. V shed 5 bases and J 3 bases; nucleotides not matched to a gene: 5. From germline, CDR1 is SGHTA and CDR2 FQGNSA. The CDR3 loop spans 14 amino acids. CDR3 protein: CASSGGLAVYEQYF. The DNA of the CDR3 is TGTGCCAGCAGCGGGGGACTAGCAGTCTACGAGCAGTACTTC.

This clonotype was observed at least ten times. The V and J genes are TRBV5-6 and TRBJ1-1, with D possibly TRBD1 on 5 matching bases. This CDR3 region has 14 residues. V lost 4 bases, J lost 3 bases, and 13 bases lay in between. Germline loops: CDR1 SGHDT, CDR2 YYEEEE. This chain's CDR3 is CASSMTAQHTEAFF. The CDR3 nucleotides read TGTGCCAGCAGCATGACAGCTCAGCACACTGAAGCTTTCTTT.